This T cell receptor beta chain was sequenced during a study of T cell changes during pregnancy in multiple sclerosis (dated by TCRdb to the late 2010s). With respect to the entire study: The study examined how the T cell repertoire changed over the course of pregnancy in women with multiple sclerosis.

CDR1 MDHEN and CDR2 SYDVKM were looked up in the germline V gene. Measured from the cysteine to the phenylalanine, the CDR3 is 14 residues long. Of all the DNA, just the CDR3 is kept, 42 bases in frame from base 1. Trimming takes 3 bases from V and 9 bases from J, and the germline ends sit 15 bases apart. Receptor libraries were prepared by the immunoSEQ multiplex PCR assay. Sourced from immuneACCESS, this table was stored by TCRdb with only in-frame sequences that have V and J called. A share of the clones is absent; for the studies checked, an unresolved V gene accounts for under half, and the remainder has no known explanation. The sample data list some 99,000 clones, and under 95% of these were observed just once. About 2% of the sample rests with the top ten. Concerning this clone itself: Its antigen is currently not known. No much larger clone is present one base from it, and per-base qualities are unavailable.

The sequence was obtained from a female donor in good health, enrolled as a control in a pregnancy study. The chain is made from TRBV28 and TRBJ1-5; a weak D assignment points to TRBD1 (5 bases agree). This specimen was peripheral blood, taken after pregnancy. The CDR3 here reads CASSFDLDRGPQHF. Read as DNA, the sequence is TGTGCCAGCAGTTTTGATTTAGATAGGGGGCCCCAGCATTTT.